What follows describes a single T cell receptor (beta chain). The data were taken from a study of blood T cell repertoires in COVID-19. At the level of the study: Donors in the United States, Italy and Spain gave samples during acute or convalescent COVID-19. T cells, B-cell-depleted T cells, or PBMCs supplied cDNA or gDNA.

Per the study methods: Reference gene primer amplification yielded estimated nucleated cell counts. TCRdb keeps only in-frame clones here, not all; method: immunoSEQ multiplex PCR. Clone size and V and J calls were adopted from that table, with D and trimming inferred from the DNA. The table includes more than 200,000 clones, approximately 79% detected once. CDR1 and CDR2 from the germline V gene are LNHDA and SQIVND (reference sequence). The CDR3 covers 14 residues. V was trimmed by 7 bases and J by 6 bases, leaving 16 bases between them. V usage is TRBV19 and J usage is TRBJ1-5; D is possibly TRBD1 (5 bases). Input material: peripheral blood. The TCR was taken from a middle-aged woman with active or convalescent COVID-19. The CDR3 sequence is CASNKGQGGQPQHF. CDR3 coding DNA: TGTGCCAGTAATAAAGGGCAGGGCGGTCAGCCCCAGCATTTT.